This T cell receptor (beta chain) was captured by sequencing in a study of T-cell memory formation after mild COVID-19. This CDR3 has 16 amino acids. V was clipped by 5 bases and J by 7 bases; unmatched bases: 14. In germline, CDR1 is SGHTA, CDR2 FQGTGA. TCRdb analysed the 5' RACE reads with MiXCR anew, one entry per CDR3 protein. Among around 83,000 distinct CDR3 sequences listed, roughly 25% were seen once. Only a few counts were recorded for this clonotype. The clonotype comes from a man between 18 and 35 years old who had mild COVID-19 (a few samples of this study predate the infection). Cell type and time point are not known. The specimen sequenced was PBMCs or a T cell subset sorted from them (not recorded which). The rearrangement links TRBV7-3 to TRBJ1-2; 9 bases align to TRBD1. The CDR3 here is CASSAPHGQGISGYTF. CDR3 sequence (DNA): TGTGCCAGCAGCGCCCCACATGGACAGGGGATCAGTGGCTACACCTTC.